This T cell receptor (beta chain) is from a study of blood T cells in healthy people across ages. The second PCR ran roughly 7 to 12 cycles with a sample-barcoded 5' primer and J-beta primers. Researchers report that a template-switch adaptor with 12 random nucleotides tagged each cDNA molecule. All samples yielded 2.5 million or more CDR3-containing paired-end reads. TCRdb reprocessed the 5' RACE reads with MiXCR, giving one entry per CDR3 protein. Of 650,000 to 1,000,000 distinct CDR3 sequences listed, around 34% were seen once; the top ten hold 10% to 15%. With 1 base removed from V and 4 bases from J, the gap between germline ends came to 8 bases. The CDR3 runs 14 residues. Germline V CDR1 and CDR2: MGHRA, YSYEKL.

This sequence was found in a man between 18 and 35 years old in good health. The sample comprised blood. The gene calls are TRBV4-1 and TRBJ1-5; a possible D gene is TRBD1 (5 bases). CDR3 nucleotide sequence: TGCGCCAGCAGCCAAGCGTCAGGGAATCAGCCCCAGCATTTT. Protein sequence: CASSQASGNQPQHF.